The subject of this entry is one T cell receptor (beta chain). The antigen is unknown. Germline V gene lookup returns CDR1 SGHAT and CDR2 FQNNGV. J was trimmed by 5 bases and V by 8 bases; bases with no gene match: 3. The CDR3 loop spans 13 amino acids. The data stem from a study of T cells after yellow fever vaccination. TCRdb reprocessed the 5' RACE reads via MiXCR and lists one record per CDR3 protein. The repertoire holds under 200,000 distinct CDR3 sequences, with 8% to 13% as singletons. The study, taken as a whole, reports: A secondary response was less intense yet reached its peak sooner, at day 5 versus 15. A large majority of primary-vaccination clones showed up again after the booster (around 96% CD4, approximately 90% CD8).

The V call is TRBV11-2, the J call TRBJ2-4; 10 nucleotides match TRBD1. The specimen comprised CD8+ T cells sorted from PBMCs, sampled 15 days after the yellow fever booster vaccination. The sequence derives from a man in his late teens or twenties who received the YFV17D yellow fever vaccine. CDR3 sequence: CASGGQGENIQYF. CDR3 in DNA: TGTGCCAGCGGCGGACAGGGGGAAAACATTCAGTACTTC.